The clone carrying this T cell receptor (beta chain) was observed many times. The sample comes from a study of T cell repertoires in cytomegalovirus infection. TCRdb re-called the reads through MiXCR, storing one row per CDR3 protein. The sample contains about 130,000 distinct CDR3 sequences, approximately 9.2% of which appear only once. The CDR3 is 17 residues long. The germline V and J ends were trimmed by 3 bases and 2 bases, with 19 bases remaining between them. Germline-derived CDR1 and CDR2 are SNHLY and FYNNEI. The specimen sequenced was PBMCs. The chain links TRBV2 to TRBJ2-5, with no clear D. The TCR was taken from a human donor in good health (CMV status not recorded). Some clones in this sample may be carry-over from other donors' samples. The DNA of the CDR3 is TGTGCCAGCAGTGATCCCACGAGAAAGACGGCACAAGAGACCCAGTACTTC. As protein: CASSDPTRKTAQETQYF.